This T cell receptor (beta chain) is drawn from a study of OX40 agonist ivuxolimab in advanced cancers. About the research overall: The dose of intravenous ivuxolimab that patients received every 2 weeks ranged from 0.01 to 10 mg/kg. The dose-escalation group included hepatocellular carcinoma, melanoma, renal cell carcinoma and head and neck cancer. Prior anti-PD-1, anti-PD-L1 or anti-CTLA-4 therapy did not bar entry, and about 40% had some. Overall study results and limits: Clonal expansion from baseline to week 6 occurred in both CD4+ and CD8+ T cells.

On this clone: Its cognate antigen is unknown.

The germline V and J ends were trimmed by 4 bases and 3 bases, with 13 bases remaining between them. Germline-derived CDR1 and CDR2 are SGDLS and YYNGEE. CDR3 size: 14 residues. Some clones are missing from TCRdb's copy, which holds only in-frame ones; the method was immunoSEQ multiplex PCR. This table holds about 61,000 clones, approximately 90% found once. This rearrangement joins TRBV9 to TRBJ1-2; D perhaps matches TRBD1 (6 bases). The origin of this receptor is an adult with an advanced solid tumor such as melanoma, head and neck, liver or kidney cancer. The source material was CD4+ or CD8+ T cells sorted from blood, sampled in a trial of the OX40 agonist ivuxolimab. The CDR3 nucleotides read TGTGCCAGCAGCAGAGGGGGGAGGGACTATGGCTACACCTTC. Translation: CASSRGGRDYGYTF.